The rows below give T cell receptor beta chains drawn from one sample of a study of shared clonotypes between healthy human individuals. TCRdb's copy holds only in-frame clones and misses some; the assay was immunoSEQ multiplex PCR. The repertoire holds around 2,000,000 clones, with approximately 95% as singletons. The source material was naive CD8+ T cells sorted from blood. The receptors derive from a man aged 18 to 30 in good health. Both conserved end residues are trimmed from each CDR3.

TRBJ2-7 | TRBV28 | ASSLWGDRAYEQY
TRBJ1-4 | TRBV7-6 | ASSLAGQRLDEKLF
TRBJ1-3 | TRBV7-6 | ASSFDRGSRDNSGNTIY
TRBJ2-5 | TRBV10-3 | AISDEEVNQETQY
TRBJ2-7 | TRBV5-6 | ASSPPDRPYEQY
TRBJ1-2 | TRBV13 | ASSQRTDGYT
TRBJ2-7 | TRBV9 | ASSGTGNDEQY
TRBJ1-6 | TRBV11-2 | ASSLFDSSPLH
TRBJ1-2 | TRBV7-9 | ASNRQSDGYT
TRBJ2-1 | TRBV9 | ASSGRTSGAYNEQF
TRBJ2-5 | TRBV11-2 | ASSLLSSGGAETQY